This paragraph reports one T cell receptor (beta chain). This CDR3 region has 14 residues. Looked up from germline, CDR1 is MGHRA and CDR2 is YSYEKL. V was trimmed by 4 bases and J by 3 bases, leaving 10 bases between them. The data are from a study of T-cell memory formation after mild COVID-19. One entry per CDR3 protein results from TCRdb running MiXCR on the 5' RACE reads. The sample consists of under 85,000 distinct CDR3 sequences, about 14% of them appearing once. This TCR came from an adult woman who had mild COVID-19 (a few samples of this study predate the infection). Cell type and time point are not known. The rearrangement uses TRBV4-1 and TRBJ1-5; no clear D. Material: PBMCs or a T cell subset sorted from them (not recorded which). The CDR3 is CASSPNSYNQPQHF. As DNA, the CDR3 is TGCGCCAGCAGCCCGAACAGCTACAATCAGCCCCAGCATTTT.